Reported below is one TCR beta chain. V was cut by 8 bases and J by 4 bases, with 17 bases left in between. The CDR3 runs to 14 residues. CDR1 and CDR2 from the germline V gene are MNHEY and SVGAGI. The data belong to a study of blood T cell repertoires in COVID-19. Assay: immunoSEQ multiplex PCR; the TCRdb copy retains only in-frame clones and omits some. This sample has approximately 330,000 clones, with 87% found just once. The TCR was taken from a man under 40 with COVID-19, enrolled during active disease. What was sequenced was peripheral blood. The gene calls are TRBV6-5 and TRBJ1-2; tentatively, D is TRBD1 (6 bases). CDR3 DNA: TGTGCCAGCCATGAGGGGGGGGCGGCCTATGGCTACACCTTC. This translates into CASHEGGAAYGYTF.